Each of the 20 T cell receptor beta chains below was sequenced from the same sample in a study of CD8 T cells in Susac syndrome. The authors reverse transcribed roughly 0.5 to 1 ug RNA with random hexamers. TCRdb redid the calling of the immunoSEQ multiplex PCR reads with MiXCR, one entry per CDR3 protein. The sample carries some 220,000 distinct CDR3 sequences, around 96% recorded once. Sequencing used CD4+ T cells from PBMCs. The source is a human donor with multiple sclerosis.

The chain has TRBV27 and TRBJ2-7; maybe TRBD1 (6 bases). This CDR3 contains 16 residues. Trimming stripped 8 bases from V and 4 bases from J, with 24 bases between. Looked up from germline, CDR1 is MNHEY and CDR2 is SMNVEV (reference sequence). The CDR3: CASAGRQRQGSYEQYF. The CDR3 DNA reads as TGTGCCAGCGCCGGGCGCCAACGGCAGGGGAGTTACGAGCAGTACTTC.

This clonotype was picked up one time. V usage is TRBV27 and J usage is TRBJ1-4; D gene unclear. V was cut by 6 bases and J by 5 bases, with 7 bases left in between. CDR1 is MNHEY, CDR2 SMNVEV, per germline (reference sequence). The CDR3 is 12 residues long. The chain's CDR3 is CASSQRNEKLFF. CDR3 nucleotide sequence: TGTGCCAGCAGCCAAAGGAATGAAAAACTGTTTTTT.

The V call is TRBV3-1, the J call TRBJ1-2; the D gene is possibly TRBD1 (5 bases). Germline CDR1 LGHDT, CDR2 YNNKEL (reference sequence). Trimming left V 0 bases short and J 4 bases short, with 15 bases between. This CDR3 is built from 16 residues. The CDR3: CASSQDRGRLPYGYTF. CDR3 bases: TGTGCCAGCAGCCAAGATAGGGGCAGGCTACCCTATGGCTACACCTTC.

The rearrangement uses TRBV20-1 and TRBJ2-3; maybe TRBD2 (6 bases). V lost 6 bases and J 2 bases, leaving 21 bases between the germline ends. The germline gives CDR1 DFQATT, CDR2 SNEGSKA (reference sequence). The CDR3 totals 16 residues. This CDR3 reads CSAHRRAGLATDTQYF. The CDR3 nucleotides read TGCAGTGCCCACCGGCGAGCGGGTCTGGCCACAGATACGCAGTATTTT.

This clonotype came up once. V and J are TRBV20-1 and TRBJ2-4; TRBD2 matches 7 bases. Trimming took 6 bases from V and 8 from J; bases not matched to a gene: 7. The CDR3 covers 12 residues. CDR1 is DFQATT and CDR2 is SNEGSKA in the germline V gene (reference sequence). CDR3 sequence (DNA): TGCAGTGCAGTGACGCGGGAGCACATTCAGTACTTC. Translated, it gives CSAVTREHIQYF.

The chain uses TRBV23-1 and TRBJ1-2; 8 bases map to TRBD1. TRBV23-1 is marked as an open reading frame, function uncertain. The CDR3 length is 17 residues. V dropped 0 bases and J dropped 7; count of bases not matched to a gene: 13. CDR3 nucleotide sequence: TGCGCCAGCAGTCAATCAGAGCGAGACAGGGGATCTTGTGGCTACACCTTC. It specifies CASSQSERDRGSCGYTF.

The chain has TRBV2 and TRBJ2-7; D is ambiguous. The V gene lost 8 bases and the J gene lost 6 bases, with 14 bases spanning the gap. The V gene's germline CDR1 is SNHLY and CDR2 FYNNEI. This CDR3 has 12 residues. The CDR3 reads CASRRSESEQYF. The DNA for the CDR3 is TGTGCCAGCCGAAGGTCGGAGTCCGAGCAGTACTTC. Drawing the rest from reference TRBV2 and TRBJ2-7, the complete variable domain is EPEVTQTPSHQVTQMGQEVILRCVPISNHLYFYWYRQILGQKVEFLVSFYNNEISEKSEIFDDQFSVERPDGSNFTLKIRSTKLEDSAMYFCASRRSESEQYFGPGTRLTVT.

The J gene is TRBJ2-3, the V gene TRBV12-3 or TRBV12-4; D gene uncertain. The length of the CDR3 is 15 residues. V lost 7 bases and J lost 6, with 20 bases in between. The CDR3 sequence is CASTDGRTFHDTQYF. CDR3 sequence (DNA): TGTGCCAGCACCGATGGGCGGACCTTCCATGATACGCAGTATTTT.

A single count supports this clonotype. DNA of the CDR3: TGTGCCAGCTCACCAATTGACGGTCGGGCGTCTGAAGCTTTCTTT. Translating gives CASSPIDGRASEAFF. This chain connects TRBV18 to TRBJ1-1; D remains unclear. The CDR3 length is 15 residues. V lost 2 bases, J lost 6 bases, and 16 bases lay in between. Germline V gene data show CDR1 as KGHSH and CDR2 as LQKENI.

This chain connects TRBV29-1 to TRBJ2-3, with 11 bases fitting TRBD1. V was pared by 6 bases and J by 7 bases, with 9 bases of the junction left unmatched. The CDR3 sequence is 14 residues long. From germline, CDR1 is SQVTM and CDR2 ANQGSEA. The CDR3: CSVTGTGGSNTQYF. CDR3 nucleotides: TGCAGCGTCACCGGGACAGGGGGTTCAAATACGCAGTATTTT.

The J gene is TRBJ2-7, the V gene TRBV7-9; 12 bases are a match to TRBD2. Germline CDR1 reads SEHNR; CDR2 reads FQNEAQ (reference sequence). This CDR3 contains 13 residues. The V gene end was trimmed by 5 bases and the J gene end by 8 bases; junction bases not matched to a gene: 4. Here the CDR3 DNA reads TGTGCCAGCAGCACAGGACTAGCGGGAAAGCAGTACTTC. Amino acid sequence: CASSTGLAGKQYF.

This clonotype was counted a few times. The CDR3 DNA reads TGTGCCAGCAGCTTGGGCCTCCAAGAGACCCAGTACTTC. It translates to CASSLGLQETQYF. The rearrangement joins TRBV5-6 to TRBJ2-5, with D unclear. The CDR3 is made up of 13 amino acids. With 0 bases removed from V and 1 base from J, the gap between germline ends came to 4 bases. From germline, CDR1 is SGHDT and CDR2 YYEEEE.

The chain joins TRBV2 to TRBJ2-1; no firm D call. The germline gives CDR1 SNHLY, CDR2 FYNNEI. V lost 7 bases, J lost 7 bases, and 5 bases lay in between. CDR3 size: 10 residues. CDR3 bases: TGTGCCAGCACAGAGAATGAGCAGTTCTTC. As protein: CASTENEQFF.

V and J are TRBV20-1 and TRBJ2-7; tentatively, D is TRBD2 (6 bases). CDR3 length: 14 amino acids. Germline lookup yields CDR1 DFQATT and CDR2 SNEGSKA (reference sequence). Trimming pared 0 bases from V and 0 bases from J, leaving 9 bases between. CDR3 sequence reads: CSARDGGNSYEQYF. The CDR3 DNA sequence: TGCAGTGCTAGAGATGGCGGGAACTCCTACGAGCAGTACTTC.

On this clonotype itself: An end of the junction does not agree with germline; a read error may underlie this. The V and J genes are TRBV27 and TRBJ1-1, with TRBD1 matching 8 bases. Per the germline V gene, CDR1 is MNHEY and CDR2 is SMNVEV (reference sequence). This CDR3 has 10 residues. This chain's CDR3 is CASELGQEIF. The CDR3 coding sequence is TGTGCCAGCGAATTGGGACAGGAGATCTTT.

The CDR3 here is CSARGTGDGYTF. As DNA, the CDR3 is TGCAGTGCTAGAGGGACGGGCGATGGCTACACCTTC. This chain links TRBV20-1 with TRBJ1-2; the D is unclear. In germline, CDR1 is DFQATT, CDR2 SNEGSKA (reference sequence). The V and J ends lost 1 base and 6 bases respectively, with 9 bases between them. This CDR3 comprises 12 residues.

This chain connects TRBV6-5 to TRBJ1-2, with a weak D call TRBD1 (6 bases). Trimming left V 4 bases short and J 6 bases short, with 15 bases between. The CDR3 covers 14 residues. The germline gives CDR1 MNHEY, CDR2 SVGAGI. The DNA for the CDR3 is TGTGCCAGCAGTTCCCCCCCGGACAGTAATGGCTACACCTTC. This sequence encodes CASSSPPDSNGYTF.

The chain links TRBV5-1 to TRBJ2-1, with 9 bases that match TRBD2. CDR3 length: 15 residues. The V segment lost 4 bases and the J segment 3 bases; nucleotides outside the gene matches: 5. The germline gives CDR1 SGHRS, CDR2 YFSETQ. The CDR3 nucleotides read TGCGCCAGCAGCACGGGACTAGCCAACTACAATGAGCAGTTCTTC. Protein: CASSTGLANYNEQFF.

V usage is TRBV6-2 or TRBV6-3 and J usage is TRBJ2-5; D gene unclear. Trimming shortened V by 8 bases and J by 5 bases, and 12 bases separated the two germline ends. CDR3 length: 12 residues. Germline assignment: CDR1 MNHEY and CDR2 SVGEGT. CDR3 loop: CASGLGVETQYF. For the CDR3, the DNA is TGTGCCAGCGGCCTTGGAGTGGAGACCCAGTACTTC.

The CDR3 DNA reads TGTGCCATCAGTCCTACAGGGCGGAACACTGAAGCTTTCTTT. It codes for CAISPTGRNTEAFF. The V and J genes are TRBV10-3 and TRBJ1-1, with D perhaps matching TRBD1 (6 bases). The CDR3 consists of 14 residues. V was pared by 5 bases and J by 1 base, with 11 bases between. Germline loops: CDR1 ENHRY, CDR2 SYGVKD.